Following are 10 T cell receptor beta chains from one sample sequenced in a study of sequential checkpoint blockade in melanoma. Sequencing used immunoSEQ multiplex PCR; TCRdb keeps in-frame clones, though not all of them. The table records some 3,500 clones, about 23% of them present only once. Specified treatment: randomized to nivolumab then ipilimumab (arm A) or the reverse (arm B). The sample consisted of tumor tissue (inferred from file names), taken from a patient given nivolumab and ipilimumab in sequence. These receptors originate from a human donor with melanoma.

J is TRBJ1-1 and V is TRBV10-2; D gene uncertain. V was clipped by 7 bases and J by 1 base, with 10 bases between them. CDR1 is WSHSY and CDR2 is SAAADI in the germline V gene. The CDR3 has 13 amino acids. In DNA, the CDR3 is TGCGCCAGCACGCACGTGGGGAACACTGAAGCTTTCTTT. Protein sequence: CASTHVGNTEAFF.

The rearrangement joins TRBV6-8 to TRBJ1-2, with D maybe TRBD1 (5 bases). The CDR3 has 17 amino acids. Per the germline V gene, CDR1 is MNHGY and CDR2 is SAAAGT. V lost 6 bases and J 7 bases, leaving 27 bases between the germline ends. CDR3 amino acids: CASSAHPPRGGGGGYTF. CDR3 nucleotides: TGTGCCAGCAGCGCCCACCCCCCCCGGGGCGGAGGAGGTGGCTACACCTTC.

V usage is TRBV28 and J usage is TRBJ1-2; D remains unclear. CDR3 length: 15 residues. Germline values: CDR1 MDHEN, CDR2 SYDVKM. V lost 6 bases, J lost 0 bases, and 14 bases lay in between. In DNA, the CDR3 is TGTGCCAGCAGCCCAATCCGGGCGACTAACTATGGCTACACCTTC. It translates to CASSPIRATNYGYTF.

This clone was seen a single time. This rearrangement joins TRBV23-1 to TRBJ1-5; D gene uncertain. TRBV23-1 is sorted into the ORF group, with uncertain function. The length of the CDR3 is 14 residues. Between the trimmed V and J ends, which lost 6 bases and 0 bases, there was a span of 9 bases. CDR3 in DNA: TGCGCCAGCAGCAGACATTATAGCAATCAGCCCCAGCATTTT. Translating gives CASSRHYSNQPQHF.

The J gene is TRBJ2-7, the V gene TRBV6-8; tentative D call: TRBD1 (5 bases). The V gene's germline CDR1 is MNHGY and CDR2 SAAAGT. The CDR3 runs to 13 residues. V dropped 5 bases and J dropped 7 bases, with 15 bases sitting between them. CDR3 DNA: TGTGCCAGCAGTGACAGCCTCTTTTGGGAGCAGTACTTC. It codes for CASSDSLFWEQYF.

This clone has only a few counts. This rearrangement joins TRBV6-8 to TRBJ1-4, with a possible D match to TRBD1 (6 bases). The CDR3 loop spans 13 amino acids. The germline V and J ends were trimmed by 5 bases and 6 bases, with 10 bases remaining between them. Germline V CDR1 and CDR2: MNHGY, SAAAGT. The CDR3 DNA follows: TGTGCCAGCAGTGGGGACACCTATGAAAAACTGTTTTTT. This gives the protein CASSGDTYEKLFF.

The genes are TRBV16 and TRBJ1-5, with D unclear. Germline V CDR1 and CDR2: KGHSY, FQNENV. The length of the CDR3 is 15 residues. The germline V and J ends were trimmed by 0 bases and 0 bases, with 6 bases remaining between them. CDR3 nucleotide sequence: TGTGCCAGCAGCCAATCGGGGTATAGCAATCAGCCCCAGCATTTT. Protein product: CASSQSGYSNQPQHF.

This chain connects TRBV14 to TRBJ1-1; no firm D call. CDR1 is SGHDN, CDR2 FVKESK, per germline. The CDR3 has 14 residues. With 1 base removed from V and 8 bases from J, the gap between germline ends came to 14 bases. Here the CDR3 reads CASSQVFAGVEAFF. The CDR3 DNA reads TGTGCCAGCAGCCAAGTGTTTGCCGGCGTCGAAGCTTTCTTT. The variable domain in full, with the rest retrieved from reference TRBV14 and TRBJ1-1, is EAGVTQFPSHSVIEKGQTVTLRCDPISGHDNLYWYRRVMGKEIKFLLHFVKESKQDESGMPNNRFLAERTGGTYSTLKVQPAELEDSGVYFCASSQVFAGVEAFFGQGTRLTVV.

The chain couples TRBV18 to TRBJ2-6, with D hard to call. The CDR3 sequence is 14 residues long. The germline V gene encodes CDR1 KGHSH and CDR2 LQKENI. Trimming shortened V by 3 bases and J by 1 base, and 4 bases separated the two germline ends. The CDR3 region has the DNA TGTGCCAGCTCACCTTTTTCTGGGGCCAACGTCCTGACTTTC. It yields the protein CASSPFSGANVLTF.

V gene TRBV19 combines with J gene TRBJ1-5; D is possibly TRBD1 (6 bases). Between the trimmed V and J ends, which lost 9 bases and 0 bases, there was a span of 12 bases. CDR1 is LNHDA and CDR2 is SQIVND in the germline V gene (reference sequence). The CDR3 is 14 residues long. The CDR3 spells CASRGQYSNQPQHF. CDR3 DNA: TGTGCCAGCCGCGGACAGTATAGCAATCAGCCCCAGCATTTT.